This passage covers 11 T cell receptor beta chains from one sample sequenced in a study of blood T cell repertoires in COVID-19. This table comes from immunoSEQ multiplex PCR, and its TCRdb copy is limited to in-frame clones, with some not included. The sample holds under 200,000 clones; roughly four fifths are singletons and the top ten take about 5.7%. The sequencing input was peripheral blood. These TCRs come from a woman in her thirties or forties with acute or convalescent COVID-19.

This chain joins TRBV3-1 (or the pseudogene TRBV3-2) and TRBJ1-3; no reliable D call. Germline loops: CDR1 LGHDT, CDR2 YNNKEL (reference sequence). This CDR3 spans 15 amino acids. Trimming cost V 6 bases and J 4 bases, with 16 bases left between them. Written as DNA, the CDR3 is TGTGCCAGCAGGGATCACGGAGATCGGGGAAACACCATATATTTT. Protein: CASRDHGDRGNTIYF.

The chain links TRBV11-3 to TRBJ2-1, with TRBD2 matching 7 bases. Germline CDR1 SGHNT, CDR2 YENEEA. The length of the CDR3 is 13 residues. The V gene end was trimmed by 3 bases and the J gene end by 4 bases; junction bases not matched to a gene: 0. The CDR3 nucleotides read TGTGCCAGCAGCTTCGGGGGGTACAATGAGCAGTTCTTC. Translated, it gives CASSFGGYNEQFF.

The chain joins TRBV27 to TRBJ2-3; a possible D gene is TRBD1 (6 bases). Germline CDR1 MNHEY, CDR2 SMNVEV (reference sequence). The CDR3 runs to 14 residues. V shed 2 bases and J shed 4 bases, with 10 bases lying between them. CDR3 amino acids: CASSLTTGSDTQYF. CDR3 DNA sequence: TGTGCCAGCAGTTTAACAACAGGGTCAGATACGCAGTATTTT.

The chain is built from TRBV5-5 and TRBJ2-7; 10 bases are a match to TRBD1. The V gene end was trimmed by 2 bases and the J gene end by 5 bases; junction bases not matched to a gene: 4. The CDR3 has 14 amino acids. CDR1 and CDR2 from the germline V gene are SGHKS and YYEKEE (reference sequence). CDR3 loop: CASSFWTGGDEQYF. The CDR3 coding sequence is TGTGCCAGCAGCTTTTGGACAGGGGGTGACGAGCAGTACTTC.

The J gene is TRBJ2-7, the V gene TRBV28, with a possible D match to TRBD2 (6 bases). The CDR3 runs to 15 residues. Deletions cut 4 bases from V and 0 bases from J, with 13 bases between. Germline CDR1 MDHEN, CDR2 SYDVKM. The CDR3 loop reads CASSSGTGHSYEQYF. As DNA, the CDR3 is TGTGCCAGCAGTTCCGGGACTGGCCACTCCTACGAGCAGTACTTC.

The chain employs TRBV6-5 and TRBJ2-7, with D possibly matching TRBD1 (5 bases). The CDR3 extends over 12 amino acids. Per the germline V gene, CDR1 is MNHEY and CDR2 is SVGAGI. Trimming removed 6 bases from V and 3 bases from J, with 9 bases in between. CDR3 sequence: CASSSDSYEQYF. The CDR3 bases are TGTGCCAGCAGCAGTGACAGCTACGAGCAGTACTTC.

The chain links TRBV6-5 to TRBJ2-7; 9 positions agree with TRBD1. Per germline, CDR1 MNHEY and CDR2 SVGAGI. The ends lost 6 bases at V and 0 bases at J; junction bases unmatched: 6. The CDR3 has 15 residues. The CDR3 loop is CASRPGTGNSYEQYF. The CDR3 DNA follows: TGTGCCAGCAGACCCGGGACAGGGAACTCCTACGAGCAGTACTTC.

This clone was detected only a few times. This rearrangement joins TRBV7-2 to TRBJ2-2; 8 nucleotides agree with TRBD2. The germline V gene has CDR1 SGHTA and CDR2 FQGNSA. J lost 4 bases, V lost 5 bases, and 9 bases had no gene match. The CDR3 has 16 residues. This chain's CDR3 is CASSPSLRGGTGELFF. CDR3 nucleotides: TGTGCCAGCAGCCCGTCTCTCCGGGGGGGCACCGGGGAGCTGTTTTTT.

CDR3 in amino acids: CASGRDLNTEAFF. The CDR3 region has the DNA TGTGCCAGCGGCAGGGACTTGAACACTGAAGCTTTCTTT. J is TRBJ1-1 and V is TRBV2, with a possible D match to TRBD1 (5 bases). V gave up 8 bases and J gave up 0 bases, with 10 bases separating them. CDR3 length equals 13 residues. Germline V gene data show CDR1 as SNHLY and CDR2 as FYNNEI. The entire variable domain, with the rest obtained from reference TRBV2 and TRBJ1-1, is as follows: EPEVTQTPSHQVTQMGQEVILRCVPISNHLYFYWYRQILGQKVEFLVSFYNNEISEKSEIFDDQFSVERPDGSNFTLKIRSTKLEDSAMYFCASGRDLNTEAFFGQGTRLTVV.

The CDR3 loop reads CATLGQAVMGEQFF. DNA for the CDR3: TGTGCCACCTTAGGACAGGCGGTAATGGGTGAGCAGTTCTTC. The chain links TRBV28 to TRBJ2-1; 7 bases agree with TRBD1. The V segment lost 10 bases and the J segment 9 bases; nucleotides outside the gene matches: 15. CDR1 and CDR2 from the germline V gene are MDHEN and SYDVKM. This CDR3 comprises 14 residues.

This clone was recorded a few times. V gene TRBV11-2 combines with J gene TRBJ1-1; D ambiguous. V lost 3 bases to trimming and J lost 3 bases, with 8 bases between them. Germline assignment: CDR1 SGHAT and CDR2 FQNNGV. The CDR3 contains 13 residues. CDR3 bases: TGTGCCAGCAGCTTGTCCCGTTACACTGAAGCTTTCTTT. Protein product: CASSLSRYTEAFF.